This T cell receptor beta chain was retrieved from a study of T cell repertoires in cytomegalovirus infection (dated by TCRdb to between 2018 and 2021). The study in broad terms: The peptide stimulations were aimed at well-studied HLA-B-restricted epitopes as well as recently identified HLA-C-restricted CMV epitopes, whose presentation resists viral immunomodulation. Donor HLA type was relevant to the analysis, because carriage of CMV infection together with the matching HLA type was indicated by public TCR beta signatures. Broad study findings and their caveats: In the ex vivo response, HLA-C-restricted CMV-specific TCR beta clonotypes were dominant, and in two of eight donors the single most frequent clonotype came from this HLA-C-restricted group. Cumulative frequency of public TCR beta family members discriminated carriers of CMV infection plus the relevant HLA type in this cohort and an independent approximately 370-donor cohort.

The instrument given in TCRdb is Illumina HiSeq 1500. TCRdb cleaned the public reads at Q25 with fastp, built clones with MiXCR and kept in-frame beta chains. Each entry merges the rows of one CDR3 protein and shows their most common DNA and genes. The sample has over 95,000 distinct CDR3 sequences on record, more than 30% of them singletons. The top ten constitute 40% to 45% of the sample. The CDR1 and CDR2 encoded by the germline V gene are SGHTA and FQGNSA. Cut back by 5 bases and 0 bases, the V and J ends lie 25 bases apart. The CDR3 has 19 amino acids, counting the end cysteine and phenylalanine. This entry keeps only the CDR3 DNA: 57 bases, framed from base 1. Remarks on this clonotype: There is no known antigen for this receptor. No much larger clonotype is one base removed from it; base qualities were not supplied.

The label giving this sample's treatment or condition can be read as: in vitro stimulation with specific CMV peptide epitopes to enrich CMV-specific T cells. This receptor chain uses TRBV7-2 and TRBJ1-2; TRBD1 is a weak D gene call, 6 bases matching. The receptor was derived from a human donor in good health (CMV status not recorded). Some clones in this sample may be carry-over from other donors' samples. The sample consisted of CD8+ T cells from cultured PBMCs, taken from culture after CMV antigen stimulation. The sequence in DNA is TGTGCCAGCAGCAAGAGGGGGGCCGGGACACCACATTCTAACTATGGCTACACCTTC. Its protein reads: CASSKRGAGTPHSNYGYTF.